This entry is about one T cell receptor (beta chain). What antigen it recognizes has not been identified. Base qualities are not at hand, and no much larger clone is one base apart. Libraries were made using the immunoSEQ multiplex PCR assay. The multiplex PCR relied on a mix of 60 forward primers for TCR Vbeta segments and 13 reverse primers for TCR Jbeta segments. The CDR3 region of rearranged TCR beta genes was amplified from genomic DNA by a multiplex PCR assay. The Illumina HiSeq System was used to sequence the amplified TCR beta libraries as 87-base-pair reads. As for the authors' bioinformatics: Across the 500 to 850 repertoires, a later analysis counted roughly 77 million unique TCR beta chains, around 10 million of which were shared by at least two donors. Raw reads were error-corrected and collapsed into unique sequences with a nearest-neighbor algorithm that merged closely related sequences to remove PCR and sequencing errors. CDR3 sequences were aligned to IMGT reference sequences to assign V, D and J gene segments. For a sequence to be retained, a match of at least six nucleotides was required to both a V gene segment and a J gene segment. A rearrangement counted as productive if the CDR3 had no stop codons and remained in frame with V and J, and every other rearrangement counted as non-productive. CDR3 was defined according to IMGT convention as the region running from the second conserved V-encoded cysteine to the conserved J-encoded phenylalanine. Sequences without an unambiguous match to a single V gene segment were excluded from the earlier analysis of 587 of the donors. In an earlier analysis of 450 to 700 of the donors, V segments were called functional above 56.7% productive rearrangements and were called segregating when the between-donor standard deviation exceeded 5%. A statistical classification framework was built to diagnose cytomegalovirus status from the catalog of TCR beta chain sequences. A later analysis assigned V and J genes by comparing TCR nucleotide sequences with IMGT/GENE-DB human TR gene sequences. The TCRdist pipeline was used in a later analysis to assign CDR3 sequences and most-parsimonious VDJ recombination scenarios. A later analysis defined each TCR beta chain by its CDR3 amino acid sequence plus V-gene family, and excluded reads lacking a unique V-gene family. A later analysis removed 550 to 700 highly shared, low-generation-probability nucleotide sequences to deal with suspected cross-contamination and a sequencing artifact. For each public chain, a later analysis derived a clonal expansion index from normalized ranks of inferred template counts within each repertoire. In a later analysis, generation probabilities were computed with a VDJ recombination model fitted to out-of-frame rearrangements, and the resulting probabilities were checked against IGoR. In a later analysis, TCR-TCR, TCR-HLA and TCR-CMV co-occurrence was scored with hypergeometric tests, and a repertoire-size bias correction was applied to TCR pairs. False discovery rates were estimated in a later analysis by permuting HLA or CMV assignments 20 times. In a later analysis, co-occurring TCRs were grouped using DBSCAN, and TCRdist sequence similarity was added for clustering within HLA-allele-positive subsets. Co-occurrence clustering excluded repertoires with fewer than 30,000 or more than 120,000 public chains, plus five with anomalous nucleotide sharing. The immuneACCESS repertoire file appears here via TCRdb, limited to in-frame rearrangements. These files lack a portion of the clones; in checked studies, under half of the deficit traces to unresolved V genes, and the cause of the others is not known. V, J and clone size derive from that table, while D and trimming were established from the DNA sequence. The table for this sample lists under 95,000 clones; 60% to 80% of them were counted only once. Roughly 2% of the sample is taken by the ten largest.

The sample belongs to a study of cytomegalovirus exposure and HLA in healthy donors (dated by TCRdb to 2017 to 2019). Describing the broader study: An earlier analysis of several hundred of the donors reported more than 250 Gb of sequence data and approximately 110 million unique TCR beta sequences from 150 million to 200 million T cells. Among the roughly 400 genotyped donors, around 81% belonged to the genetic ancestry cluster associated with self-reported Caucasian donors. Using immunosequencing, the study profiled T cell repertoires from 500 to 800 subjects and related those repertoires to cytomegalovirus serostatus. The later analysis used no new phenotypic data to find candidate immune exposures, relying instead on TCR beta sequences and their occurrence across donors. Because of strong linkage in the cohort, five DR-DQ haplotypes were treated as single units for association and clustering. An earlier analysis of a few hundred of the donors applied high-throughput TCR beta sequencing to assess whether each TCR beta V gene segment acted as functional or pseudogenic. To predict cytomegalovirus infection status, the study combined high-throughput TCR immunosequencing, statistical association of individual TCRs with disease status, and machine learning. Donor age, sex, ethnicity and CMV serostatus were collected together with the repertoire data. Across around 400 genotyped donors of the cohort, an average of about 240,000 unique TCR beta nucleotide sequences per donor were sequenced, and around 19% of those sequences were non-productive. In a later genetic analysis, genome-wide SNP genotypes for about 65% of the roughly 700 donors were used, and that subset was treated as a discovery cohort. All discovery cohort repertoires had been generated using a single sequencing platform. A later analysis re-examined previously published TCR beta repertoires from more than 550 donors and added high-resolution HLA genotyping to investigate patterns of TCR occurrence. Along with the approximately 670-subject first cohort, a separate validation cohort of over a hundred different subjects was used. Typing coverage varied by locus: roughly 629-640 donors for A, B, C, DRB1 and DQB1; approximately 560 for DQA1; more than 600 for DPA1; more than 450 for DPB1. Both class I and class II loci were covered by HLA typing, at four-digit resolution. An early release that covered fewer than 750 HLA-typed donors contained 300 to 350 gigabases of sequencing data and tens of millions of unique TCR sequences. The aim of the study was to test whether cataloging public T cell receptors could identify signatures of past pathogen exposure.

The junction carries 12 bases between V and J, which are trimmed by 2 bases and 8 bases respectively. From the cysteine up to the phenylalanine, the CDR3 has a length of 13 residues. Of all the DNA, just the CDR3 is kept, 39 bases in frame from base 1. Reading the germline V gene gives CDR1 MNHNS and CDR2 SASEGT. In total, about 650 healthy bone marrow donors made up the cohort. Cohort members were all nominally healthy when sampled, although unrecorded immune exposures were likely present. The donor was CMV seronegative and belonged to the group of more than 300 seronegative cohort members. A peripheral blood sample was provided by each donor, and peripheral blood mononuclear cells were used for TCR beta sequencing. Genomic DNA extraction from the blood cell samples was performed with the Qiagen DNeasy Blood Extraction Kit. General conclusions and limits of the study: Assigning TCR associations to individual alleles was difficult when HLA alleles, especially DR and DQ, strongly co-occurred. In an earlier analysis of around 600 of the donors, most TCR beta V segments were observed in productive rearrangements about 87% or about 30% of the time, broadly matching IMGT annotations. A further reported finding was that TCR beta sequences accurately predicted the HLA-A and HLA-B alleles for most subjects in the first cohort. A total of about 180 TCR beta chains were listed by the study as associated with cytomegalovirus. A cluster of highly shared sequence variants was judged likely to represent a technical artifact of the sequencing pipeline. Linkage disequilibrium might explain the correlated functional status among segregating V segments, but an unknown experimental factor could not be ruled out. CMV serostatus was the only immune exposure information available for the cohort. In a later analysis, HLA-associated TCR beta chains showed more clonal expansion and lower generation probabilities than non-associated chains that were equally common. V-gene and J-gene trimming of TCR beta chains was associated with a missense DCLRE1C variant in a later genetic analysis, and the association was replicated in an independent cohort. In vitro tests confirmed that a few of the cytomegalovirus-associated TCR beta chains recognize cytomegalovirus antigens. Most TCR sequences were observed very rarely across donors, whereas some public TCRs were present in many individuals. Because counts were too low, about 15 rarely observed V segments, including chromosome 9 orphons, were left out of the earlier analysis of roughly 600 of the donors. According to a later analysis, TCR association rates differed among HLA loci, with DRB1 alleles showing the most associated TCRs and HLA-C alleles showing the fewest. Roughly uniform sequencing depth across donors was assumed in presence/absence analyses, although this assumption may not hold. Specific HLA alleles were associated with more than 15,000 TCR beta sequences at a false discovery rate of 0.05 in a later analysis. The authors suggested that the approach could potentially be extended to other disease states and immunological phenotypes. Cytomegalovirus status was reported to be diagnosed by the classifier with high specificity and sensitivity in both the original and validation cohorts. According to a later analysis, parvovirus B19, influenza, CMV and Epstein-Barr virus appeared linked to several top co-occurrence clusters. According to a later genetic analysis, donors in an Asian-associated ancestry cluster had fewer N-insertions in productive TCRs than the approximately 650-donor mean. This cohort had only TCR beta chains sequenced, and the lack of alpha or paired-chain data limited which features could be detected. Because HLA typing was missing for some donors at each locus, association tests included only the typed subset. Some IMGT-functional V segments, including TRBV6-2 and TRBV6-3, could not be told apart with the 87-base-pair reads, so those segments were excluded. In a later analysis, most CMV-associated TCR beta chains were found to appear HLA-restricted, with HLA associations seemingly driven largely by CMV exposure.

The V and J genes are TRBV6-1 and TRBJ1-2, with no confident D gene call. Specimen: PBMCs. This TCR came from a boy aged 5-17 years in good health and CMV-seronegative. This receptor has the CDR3 CASSEYVPLGYTF. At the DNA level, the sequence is TGTGCCAGCAGTGAATATGTCCCCCTCGGCTACACCTTC.